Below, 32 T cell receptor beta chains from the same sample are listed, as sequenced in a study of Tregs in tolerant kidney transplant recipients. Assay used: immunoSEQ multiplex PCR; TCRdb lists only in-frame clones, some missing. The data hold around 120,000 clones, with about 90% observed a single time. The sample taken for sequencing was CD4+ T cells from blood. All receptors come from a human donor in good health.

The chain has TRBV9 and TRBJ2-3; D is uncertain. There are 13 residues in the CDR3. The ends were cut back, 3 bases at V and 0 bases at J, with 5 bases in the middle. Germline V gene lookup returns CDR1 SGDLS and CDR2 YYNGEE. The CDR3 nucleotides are TGTGCCAGCAGCGCGACTAGCACAGATACGCAGTATTTT. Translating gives CASSATSTDTQYF.

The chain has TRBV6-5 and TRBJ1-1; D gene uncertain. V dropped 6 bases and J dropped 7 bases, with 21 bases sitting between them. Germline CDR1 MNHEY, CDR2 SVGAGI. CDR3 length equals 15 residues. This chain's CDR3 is CASRKGLAGEGEAFF. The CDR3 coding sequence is TGTGCCAGCAGGAAAGGTCTTGCCGGTGAGGGTGAAGCTTTCTTT.

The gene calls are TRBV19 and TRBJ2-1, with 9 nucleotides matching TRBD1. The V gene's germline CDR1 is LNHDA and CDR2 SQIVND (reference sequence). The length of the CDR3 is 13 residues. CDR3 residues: CASGTGWLDEQFF. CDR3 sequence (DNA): TGTGCTTCAGGGACAGGGTGGTTAGATGAGCAGTTCTTC.

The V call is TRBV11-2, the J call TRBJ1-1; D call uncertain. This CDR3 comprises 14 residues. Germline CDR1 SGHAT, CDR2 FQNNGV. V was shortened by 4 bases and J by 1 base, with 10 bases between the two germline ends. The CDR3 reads CASSSFSGNTEAFF. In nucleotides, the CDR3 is TGTGCCAGCAGCTCCTTCAGTGGGAACACTGAAGCTTTCTTT.

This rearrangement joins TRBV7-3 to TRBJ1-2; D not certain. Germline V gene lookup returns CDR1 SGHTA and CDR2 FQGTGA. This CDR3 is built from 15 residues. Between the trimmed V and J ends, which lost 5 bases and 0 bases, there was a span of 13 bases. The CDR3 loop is CASSLSTEANYGYTF. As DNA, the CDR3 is TGTGCCAGCAGCCTCTCGACTGAAGCTAACTATGGCTACACCTTC. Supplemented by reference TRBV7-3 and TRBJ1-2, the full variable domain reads GAGVSQTPSNKVTEKGKYVELRCDPISGHTALYWYRQSLGQGPEFLIYFQGTGAADDSGLPNDRFFAVRPEGSVSTLKIQRTERGDSAVYLCASSLSTEANYGYTFGSGTRLTVV.

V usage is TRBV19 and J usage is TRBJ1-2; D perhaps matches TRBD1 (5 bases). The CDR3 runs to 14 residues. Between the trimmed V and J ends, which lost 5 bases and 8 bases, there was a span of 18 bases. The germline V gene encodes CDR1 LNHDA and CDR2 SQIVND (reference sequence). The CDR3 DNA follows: TGTGCCAGTAGTCCCTCGGGGGGGAACTGGGGCTACACCTTC. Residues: CASSPSGGNWGYTF.

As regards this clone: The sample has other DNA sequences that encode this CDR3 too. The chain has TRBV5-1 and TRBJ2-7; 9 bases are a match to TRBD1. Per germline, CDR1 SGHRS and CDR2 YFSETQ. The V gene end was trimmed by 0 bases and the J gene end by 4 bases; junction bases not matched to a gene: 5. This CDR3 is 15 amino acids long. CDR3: CASSLGGDRAYEQYF. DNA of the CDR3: TGCGCCAGCAGCTTGGGTGGGGACAGGGCTTACGAGCAGTACTTC.

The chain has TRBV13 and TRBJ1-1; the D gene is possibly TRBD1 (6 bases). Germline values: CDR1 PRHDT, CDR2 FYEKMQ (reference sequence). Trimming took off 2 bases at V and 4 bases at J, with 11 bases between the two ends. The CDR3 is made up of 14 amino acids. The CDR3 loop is CASSLWGRGTEAFF. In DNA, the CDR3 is TGTGCCAGCAGCTTATGGGGGCGCGGCACTGAAGCTTTCTTT.

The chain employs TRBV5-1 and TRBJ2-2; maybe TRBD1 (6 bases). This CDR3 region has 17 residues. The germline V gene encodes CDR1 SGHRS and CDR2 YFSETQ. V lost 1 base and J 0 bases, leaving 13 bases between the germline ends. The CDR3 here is CASSLIGGFANTGELFF. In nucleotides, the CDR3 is TGCGCCAGCAGCTTGATTGGGGGCTTCGCGAACACCGGGGAGCTGTTTTTT. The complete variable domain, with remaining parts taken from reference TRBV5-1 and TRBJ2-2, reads KAGVTQTPRYLIKTRGQQVTLSCSPISGHRSVSWYQQTPGQGLQFLFEYFSETQRNKGNFPGRFSGRQFSNSRSEMNVSTLELGDSALYLCASSLIGGFANTGELFFGEGSRLTVL.

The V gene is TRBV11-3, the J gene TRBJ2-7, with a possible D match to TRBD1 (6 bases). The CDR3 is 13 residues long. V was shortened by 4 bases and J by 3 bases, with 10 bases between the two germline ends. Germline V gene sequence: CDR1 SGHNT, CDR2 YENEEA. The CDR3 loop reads CASSYGTSYEQYF. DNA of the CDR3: TGTGCCAGCAGCTATGGGACAAGCTACGAGCAGTACTTC.

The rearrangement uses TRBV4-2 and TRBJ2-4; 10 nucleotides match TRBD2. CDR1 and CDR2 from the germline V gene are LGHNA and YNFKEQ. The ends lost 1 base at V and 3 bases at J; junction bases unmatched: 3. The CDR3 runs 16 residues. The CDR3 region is CASSQGTSGSKNIQYF. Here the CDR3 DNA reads TGTGCCAGCAGCCAAGGGACTAGCGGAAGCAAAAACATTCAGTACTTC.

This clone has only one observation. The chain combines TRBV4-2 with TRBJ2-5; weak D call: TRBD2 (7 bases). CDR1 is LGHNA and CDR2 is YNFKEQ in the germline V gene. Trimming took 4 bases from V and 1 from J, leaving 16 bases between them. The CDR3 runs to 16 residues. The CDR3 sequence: CASSPTGGNSQETQYF. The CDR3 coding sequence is TGTGCCAGCAGCCCGACGGGGGGCAACTCCCAAGAGACCCAGTACTTC.

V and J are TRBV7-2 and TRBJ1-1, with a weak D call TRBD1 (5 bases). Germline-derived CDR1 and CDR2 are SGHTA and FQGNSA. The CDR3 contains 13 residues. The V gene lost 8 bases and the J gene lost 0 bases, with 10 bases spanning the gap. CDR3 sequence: CASGAGMNTEAFF. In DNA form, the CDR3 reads TGTGCCAGCGGGGCGGGGATGAACACTGAAGCTTTCTTT.

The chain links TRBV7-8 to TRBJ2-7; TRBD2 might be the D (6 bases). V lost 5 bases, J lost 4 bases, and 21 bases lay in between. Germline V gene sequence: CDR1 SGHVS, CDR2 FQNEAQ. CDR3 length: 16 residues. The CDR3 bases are TGTGCCAGCAGCCCAGTTTTGGGACTCCAGAATTACGAGCAGTACTTC. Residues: CASSPVLGLQNYEQYF.

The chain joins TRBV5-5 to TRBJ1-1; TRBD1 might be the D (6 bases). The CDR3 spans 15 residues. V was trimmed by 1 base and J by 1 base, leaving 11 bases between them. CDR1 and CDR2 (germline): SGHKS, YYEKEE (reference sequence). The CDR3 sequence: CASSLFWTANTEAFF. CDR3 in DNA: TGTGCCAGCAGCTTGTTTTGGACAGCGAACACTGAAGCTTTCTTT.

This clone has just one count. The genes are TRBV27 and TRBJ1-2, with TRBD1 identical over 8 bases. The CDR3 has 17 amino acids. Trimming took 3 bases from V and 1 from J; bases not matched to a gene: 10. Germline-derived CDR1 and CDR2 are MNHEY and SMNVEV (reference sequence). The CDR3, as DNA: TGTGCCAGCAGTTTCGCCCCTAGGACAGGGAATAACTATGGCTACACCTTC. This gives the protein CASSFAPRTGNNYGYTF.

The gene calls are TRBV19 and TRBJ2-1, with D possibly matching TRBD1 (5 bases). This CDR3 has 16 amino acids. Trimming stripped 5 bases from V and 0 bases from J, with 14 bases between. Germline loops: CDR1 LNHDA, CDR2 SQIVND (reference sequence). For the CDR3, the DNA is TGTGCCAGTAGTCGGTTAGACAGCCTCTCCTACAATGAGCAGTTCTTC. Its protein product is CASSRLDSLSYNEQFF.

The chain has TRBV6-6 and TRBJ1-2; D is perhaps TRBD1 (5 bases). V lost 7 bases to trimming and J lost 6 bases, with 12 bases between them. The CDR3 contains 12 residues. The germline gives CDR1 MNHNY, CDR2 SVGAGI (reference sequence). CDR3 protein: CASTSRVHGYTF. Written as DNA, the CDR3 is TGTGCCAGCACCTCCAGGGTGCATGGCTACACCTTC.

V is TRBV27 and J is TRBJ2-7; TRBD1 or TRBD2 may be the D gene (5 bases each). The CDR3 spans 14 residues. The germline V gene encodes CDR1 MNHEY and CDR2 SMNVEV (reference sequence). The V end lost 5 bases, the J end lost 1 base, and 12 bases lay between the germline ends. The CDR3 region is CASSPWGRSYEQYF. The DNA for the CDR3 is TGTGCCAGCAGTCCGTGGGGACGGTCCTACGAGCAGTACTTC.

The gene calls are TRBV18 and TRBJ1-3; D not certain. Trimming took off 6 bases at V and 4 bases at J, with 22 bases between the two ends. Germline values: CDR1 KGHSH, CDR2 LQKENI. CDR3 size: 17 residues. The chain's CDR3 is CASSTRWSGFTGNTIYF. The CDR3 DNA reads TGTGCCAGCTCGACTAGGTGGTCGGGGTTCACCGGAAACACCATATATTTT. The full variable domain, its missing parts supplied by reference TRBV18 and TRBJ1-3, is NAGVMQNPRHLVRRRGQEARLRCSPMKGHSHVYWYRQLPEEGLKFMVYLQKENIIDESGMPKERFSAEFPKEGPSILRIQQVVRGDSAAYFCASSTRWSGFTGNTIYFGEGSWLTVV.

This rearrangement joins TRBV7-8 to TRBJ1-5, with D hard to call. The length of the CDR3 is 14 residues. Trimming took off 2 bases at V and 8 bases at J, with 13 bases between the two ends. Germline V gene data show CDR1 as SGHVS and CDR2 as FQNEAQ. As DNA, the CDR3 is TGTGCCAGCAGCTTACAACCAGTCGAGGAGCCCCAGCATTTT. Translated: CASSLQPVEEPQHF.

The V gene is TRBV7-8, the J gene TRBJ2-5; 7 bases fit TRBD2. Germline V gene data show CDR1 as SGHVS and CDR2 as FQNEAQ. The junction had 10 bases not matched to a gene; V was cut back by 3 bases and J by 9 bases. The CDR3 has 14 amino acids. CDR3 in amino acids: CASSFGRREAPQYF. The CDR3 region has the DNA TGTGCCAGCAGCTTCGGGCGTCGGGAGGCTCCCCAGTACTTC.

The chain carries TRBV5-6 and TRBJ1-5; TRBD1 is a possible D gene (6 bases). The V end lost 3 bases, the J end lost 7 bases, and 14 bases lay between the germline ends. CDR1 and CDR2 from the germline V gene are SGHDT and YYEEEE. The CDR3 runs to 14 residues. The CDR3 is CASSYGRGGQPQHF. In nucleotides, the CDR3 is TGTGCCAGCAGCTACGGCAGGGGAGGACAGCCCCAGCATTTT.

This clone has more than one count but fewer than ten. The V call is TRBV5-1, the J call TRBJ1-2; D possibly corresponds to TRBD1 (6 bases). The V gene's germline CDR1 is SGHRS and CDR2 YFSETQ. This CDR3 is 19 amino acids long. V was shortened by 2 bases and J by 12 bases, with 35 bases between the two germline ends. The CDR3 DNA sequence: TGCGCCAGCAGCTTAAAGGGCAGGCCATCCCTCGCAGTGTCGGGGGGCCACACCTTC. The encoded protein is CASSLKGRPSLAVSGGHTF.

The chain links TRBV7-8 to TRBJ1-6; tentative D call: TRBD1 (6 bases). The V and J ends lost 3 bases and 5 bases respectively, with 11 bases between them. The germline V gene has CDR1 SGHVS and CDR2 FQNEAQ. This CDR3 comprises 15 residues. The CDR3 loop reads CASSFGSGDNSPLHF. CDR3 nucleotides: TGTGCCAGCAGCTTTGGGTCAGGGGATAATTCACCCCTCCACTTT.

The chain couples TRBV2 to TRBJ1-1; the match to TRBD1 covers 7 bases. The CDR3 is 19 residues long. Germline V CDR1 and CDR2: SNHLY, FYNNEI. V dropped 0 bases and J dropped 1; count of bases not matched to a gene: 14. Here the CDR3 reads CASSEALTFTGAGNTEAFF. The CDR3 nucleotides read TGTGCCAGCAGTGAAGCCCTGACGTTTACAGGGGCCGGGAACACTGAAGCTTTCTTT.

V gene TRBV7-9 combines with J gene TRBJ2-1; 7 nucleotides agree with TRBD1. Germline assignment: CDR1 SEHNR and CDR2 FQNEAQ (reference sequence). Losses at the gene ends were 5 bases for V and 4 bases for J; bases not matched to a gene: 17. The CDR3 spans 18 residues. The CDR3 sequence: CASSPNRGTSFFYNEQFF. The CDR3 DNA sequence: TGTGCCAGCAGCCCTAACAGGGGAACATCGTTCTTTTACAATGAGCAGTTCTTC.

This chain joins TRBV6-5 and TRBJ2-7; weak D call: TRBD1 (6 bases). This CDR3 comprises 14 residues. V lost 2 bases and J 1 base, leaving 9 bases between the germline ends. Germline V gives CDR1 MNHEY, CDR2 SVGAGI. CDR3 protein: CASSYRGQSYEQYF. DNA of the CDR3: TGTGCCAGCAGTTACCGCGGACAGTCCTACGAGCAGTACTTC.

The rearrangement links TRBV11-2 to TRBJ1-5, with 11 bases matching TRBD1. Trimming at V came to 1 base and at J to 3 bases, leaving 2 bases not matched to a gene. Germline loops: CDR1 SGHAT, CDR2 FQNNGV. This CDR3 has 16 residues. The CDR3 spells CASSLGTGGNNQPQHF. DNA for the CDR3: TGTGCCAGCAGCTTAGGGACAGGGGGCAACAATCAGCCCCAGCATTTT.

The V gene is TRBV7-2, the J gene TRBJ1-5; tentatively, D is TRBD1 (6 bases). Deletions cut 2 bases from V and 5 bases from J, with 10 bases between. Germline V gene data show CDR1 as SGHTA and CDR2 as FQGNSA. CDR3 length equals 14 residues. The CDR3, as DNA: TGTGCCAGCAGCTTATTACAGGGTTATCAGCCCCAGCATTTT. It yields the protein CASSLLQGYQPQHF.

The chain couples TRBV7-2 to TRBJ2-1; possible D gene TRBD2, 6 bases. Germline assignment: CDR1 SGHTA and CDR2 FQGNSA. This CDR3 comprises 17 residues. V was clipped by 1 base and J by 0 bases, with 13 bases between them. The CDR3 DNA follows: TGTGCCAGCAGCTTAGAATTGCTAGCGAGCTCCTACAATGAGCAGTTCTTC. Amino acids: CASSLELLASSYNEQFF. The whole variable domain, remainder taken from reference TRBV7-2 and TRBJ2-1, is GAGVSQSPSNKVTEKGKDVELRCDPISGHTALYWYRQSLGQGLEFLIYFQGNSAPDKSGLPSDRFSAERTGGSVSTLTIQRTQQEDSAVYLCASSLELLASSYNEQFFGPGTRLTVL.

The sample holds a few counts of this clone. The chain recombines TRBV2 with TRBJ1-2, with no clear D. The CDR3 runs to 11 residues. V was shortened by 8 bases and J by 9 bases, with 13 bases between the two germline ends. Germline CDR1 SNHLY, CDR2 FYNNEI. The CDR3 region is CASGREYRYTF. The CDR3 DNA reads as TGTGCCAGCGGACGGGAGTATCGCTACACCTTC.